The 5 T cell receptor beta chains below all came from one sample that was sequenced in a study of blood T cell repertoires in COVID-19. Repertoires were generated with immunoSEQ multiplex PCR, while TCRdb's copy carries only in-frame clones and drops some. The sample records tens of thousands of clones, 85% to 90% being singletons. The sample was peripheral blood. These receptors were obtained from a man aged 60 to 75 with acute or convalescent COVID-19.

The chain carries TRBV27 and TRBJ2-7; perhaps TRBD2 as D (6 bases). The germline CDR1 and CDR2 sequences are MNHEY and SMNVEV (reference sequence). This CDR3 contains 17 residues. Trimming stripped 6 bases from V and 6 bases from J, with 27 bases between. CDR3 loop: CASRLAVPRDSLGEQYF. CDR3 sequence (DNA): TGTGCCAGCAGATTGGCTGTACCTCGGGACTCCCTGGGCGAGCAGTACTTC.

The chain carries TRBV21-1 and TRBJ2-2; the tabulated D call, TRBD2, remains unverified against the DNA. TRBV21-1 is a listed pseudogene. This CDR3 has 12 amino acids. CDR3 loop: CASSPRPGELFF. The CDR3, as DNA: TGTGCCAGCAGCCCCCGTCCCGGGGAGCTGTTTTTT.

This clone has only one observation. The CDR3 DNA sequence: TGTGCCAGCAGCTTACGCCCCCCCCCTAGCGGGAGGGGGGAGCAGTACTTC. Its protein product is CASSLRPPPSGRGEQYF. This rearrangement joins TRBV11-2 to TRBJ2-7; TRBD2 aligns across 12 bases. CDR1 and CDR2 from the germline V gene are SGHAT and FQNNGV. The CDR3 length is 17 residues. V lost 2 bases and J lost 7; bases outside the gene matches: 12.

In this sample, this clone turned up once. The V and J genes are TRBV11-2 and TRBJ2-1; 12 bases agree with TRBD2. CDR1 is SGHAT, CDR2 FQNNGV, per germline. There are 18 residues in the CDR3. After removal of 5 bases from V and 6 bases from J, the junction contained 14 bases not matched to a gene. The CDR3 nucleotides are TGTGCCAGCAGCCCGCTAGCGGGAGGGGAGCAGAGGGGCAATGAGCAGTTCTTC. Residues: CASSPLAGGEQRGNEQFF. The full variable domain, its missing parts supplied by reference TRBV11-2 and TRBJ2-1, is EAGVAQSPRYKIIEKRQSVAFWCNPISGHATLYWYQQILGQGPKLLIQFQNNGVVDDSQLPKDRFSAERLKGVDSTLKIQPAKLEDSAVYLCASSPLAGGEQRGNEQFFGPGTRLTVL.

Worth noting for this clone: An end of the junction does not agree with germline; a read error may underlie this. The rearrangement joins TRBV9 to TRBJ2-1, with TRBD1 as a possible D gene (6 bases). This CDR3 has 17 amino acids. Germline V gene data show CDR1 as SGDLS and CDR2 as YYNGEE. CDR3 nucleotides: TGTGCCAGCAGGCCCTCCTTGGGGGACACCTCCAACAATGAGCAGTTCTTC. This sequence encodes CASRPSLGDTSNNEQFF.